Given below is one T cell receptor (beta chain) in context. What it binds is unknown. Time point defined: patch test 1, 2 weeks after DPC sensitization. The treatment was: therapeutic diphenylcyclopropenone sensitization with weekly scalp DPC. This sample is drawn from a study of human T cells and chemical hapten exposure. Points from the study as a whole: Having alopecia, the donors may differ immunologically from healthy people. TCRs at a frequency above 1 in 1000 stayed unchanged with DPC sensitization.

This CDR3 is built from 14 residues. Trimming left V 4 bases short and J 0 bases short, with 6 bases between. Germline V gene data show CDR1 as MRHNA and CDR2 as SNTAGT. TCRdb re-analysed the RACE reads in MiXCR, keeping a single row per CDR3 protein. The table lists about 120,000 distinct CDR3 sequences, roughly an eighth of them singletons, with 0.92% in the top ten. The origin of this receptor is a man between 18 and 35 years old with alopecia areata. Some clones in this sample may be carry-over from other donors' samples. The rearrangement uses TRBV6-4 and TRBJ2-2; D not certain. The sequencing here drew on whole blood, taken in connection with sensitization to the hapten diphenylcyclopropenone (DPC). CDR3: CASSVTANTGELFF. The CDR3 DNA follows: TGTGCCAGCAGTGTAACAGCGAACACCGGGGAGCTGTTTTTT.